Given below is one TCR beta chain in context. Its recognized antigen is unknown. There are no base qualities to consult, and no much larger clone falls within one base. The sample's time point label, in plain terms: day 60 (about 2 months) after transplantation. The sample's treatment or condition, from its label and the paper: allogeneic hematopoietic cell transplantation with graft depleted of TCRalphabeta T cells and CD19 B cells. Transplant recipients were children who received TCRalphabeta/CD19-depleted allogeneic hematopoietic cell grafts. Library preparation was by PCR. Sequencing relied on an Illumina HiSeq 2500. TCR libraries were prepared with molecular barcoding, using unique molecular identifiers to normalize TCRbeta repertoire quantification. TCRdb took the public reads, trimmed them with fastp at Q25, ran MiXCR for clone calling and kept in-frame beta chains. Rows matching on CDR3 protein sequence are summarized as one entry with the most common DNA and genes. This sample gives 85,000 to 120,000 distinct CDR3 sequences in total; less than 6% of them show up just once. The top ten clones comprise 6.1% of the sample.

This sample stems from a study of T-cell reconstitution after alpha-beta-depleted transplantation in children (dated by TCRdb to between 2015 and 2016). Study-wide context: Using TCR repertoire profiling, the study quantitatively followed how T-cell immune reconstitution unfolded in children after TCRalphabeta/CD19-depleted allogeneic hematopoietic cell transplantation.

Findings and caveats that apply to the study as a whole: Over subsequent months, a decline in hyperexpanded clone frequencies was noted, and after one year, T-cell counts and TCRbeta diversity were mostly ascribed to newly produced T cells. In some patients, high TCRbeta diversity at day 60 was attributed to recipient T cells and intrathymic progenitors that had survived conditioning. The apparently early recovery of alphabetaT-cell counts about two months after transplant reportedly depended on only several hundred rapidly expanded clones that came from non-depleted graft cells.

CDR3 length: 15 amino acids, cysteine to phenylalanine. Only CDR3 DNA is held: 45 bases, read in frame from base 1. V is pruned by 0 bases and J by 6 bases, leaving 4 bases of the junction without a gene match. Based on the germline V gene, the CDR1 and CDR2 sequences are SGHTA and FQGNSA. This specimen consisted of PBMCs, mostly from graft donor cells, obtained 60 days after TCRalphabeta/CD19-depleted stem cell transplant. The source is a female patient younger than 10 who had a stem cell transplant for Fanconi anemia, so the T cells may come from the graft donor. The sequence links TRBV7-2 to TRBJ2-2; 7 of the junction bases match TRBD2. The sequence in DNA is TGTGCCAGCAGCTTAGCTGGGAGGGCCTCCGGGGAGCTGTTTTTT. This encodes CASSLAGRASGELFF.